Sequencing of this T cell receptor beta chain was carried out in a study of cytomegalovirus exposure and HLA in healthy donors (dated by TCRdb to 2016 to 2017). Regarding the complete study: According to an earlier analysis of 450 to 650 of the donors, about 179 million T cells yielded 117 million unique TCR beta sequences and about 300 Gb of sequence data. An early release covering roughly 640 HLA-typed donors comprised about 310 gigabases of sequencing data and approximately 80 million unique TCR sequences. The genetic ancestry cluster associated with self-reported Caucasian donors included about 81% of the 350 to 500 genotyped donors. The study aimed to test whether signatures of past pathogen exposure could be identified by cataloging public T cell receptors. The study profiled the T cell repertoires of about 720 subjects by immunosequencing and related them to cytomegalovirus serostatus. A separate validation cohort of over 95 different subjects was used in addition to the roughly 700-subject first cohort. The study combined high-throughput TCR immunosequencing, statistical association of individual TCRs with disease status, and machine learning to predict cytomegalovirus infection status. A later analysis re-analyzed previously published TCR beta repertoires from 650 to 800 donors and added high-resolution HLA genotyping to study TCR occurrence patterns. The later analysis used no new phenotypic data to find candidate immune exposures, relying instead on TCR beta sequences and their occurrence across donors. An earlier analysis of several hundred of the donors applied high-throughput TCR beta sequencing to assess whether each TCR beta V gene segment acted as functional or pseudogenic. Donor age, sex, ethnicity and CMV serostatus were compiled together with the repertoire data. A later genetic analysis used genome-wide SNP genotypes for about 65% of the roughly 700 donors, treating that subset as a discovery cohort. Every repertoire in the discovery cohort had been generated on one and the same sequencing platform. Both class I and class II loci were covered by HLA typing, at four-digit resolution. The number of donors typed differed by locus, with about 629-640 for A, B, C, DRB1 and DQB1, roughly 550 for DQA1, 600 to 610 for DPA1, and around 460 for DPB1. Four to six DR-DQ haplotypes were handled as single units for association and clustering, since linkage in the cohort was strong. On average, around 240,000 unique TCR beta nucleotide sequences were sequenced per donor among 398 genotyped donors of the cohort, with around 19% of those sequences being non-productive. Summary of the overall study and its limitations: Strong co-occurrence of HLA alleles, especially DR and DQ, made assigning TCR associations to individual alleles difficult. Because some donors lacked HLA typing at each locus, the association tests relied only on the typed subset. Roughly uniform sequencing depth across donors was assumed in presence/absence analyses, although this assumption may not hold. Across donors, most TCR sequences were observed very rarely, whereas some public TCRs were present in many individuals. Correlated functional status among segregating V segments might be attributable to linkage disequilibrium, but an unknown experimental factor could not be ruled out. In a later genetic analysis, fewer N-insertions in productive TCRs were reported among donors in an Asian-associated ancestry cluster than the 666-donor mean. A cluster of highly shared sequence variants was judged likely to be a technical artifact of the sequencing pipeline. A further reported finding was that TCR beta sequences accurately predicted the HLA-A and HLA-B alleles for most subjects in the first cohort. Most CMV-associated TCR beta chains appeared to be HLA-restricted in a later analysis, and the HLA associations seemed to be driven largely by CMV exposure. Some IMGT-functional V segments, including TRBV6-2 and TRBV6-3, could not be told apart with the 87-base-pair reads, so those segments were excluded. In an earlier analysis of 587 of the donors, most TCR beta V segments were observed in productive rearrangements about 87% or about 30% of the time, broadly matching IMGT annotations. According to a later analysis, parvovirus B19, influenza, CMV and Epstein-Barr virus appeared linked to several top co-occurrence clusters. The cohort was sequenced for TCR beta chains only, and without alpha or paired-chain data the features that could be detected were limited. The authors suggested that the approach could potentially be generalized to other disease states and immunological phenotypes. The classifier was reported to diagnose cytomegalovirus status with high specificity and sensitivity in both the original and validation cohorts. In a later analysis, HLA-associated TCR beta chains were found to be more clonally expanded and to have lower generation probabilities than equally common non-associated chains. In vitro tests confirmed that a few of the cytomegalovirus-associated TCR beta chains recognize cytomegalovirus antigens. In the study, some 180 TCR beta chains were listed as associated with cytomegalovirus. A later analysis found that TCR association rates varied across HLA loci, with DRB1 alleles showing the most associated TCRs and HLA-C alleles the fewest. Because counts were too low, seventeen rarely observed V segments, including chromosome 9 orphons, were excluded from the earlier analysis of some 590 of the donors. At a false discovery rate of 0.05, a later analysis linked some 17,000 TCR beta sequences to specific HLA alleles. Immune exposure information for the cohort was limited to CMV serostatus. V-gene and J-gene trimming of TCR beta chains was associated with a missense DCLRE1C variant in a later genetic analysis, and the association was replicated in an independent cohort.

A word on this clone: Its antigen is still unknown. The record has no base qualities; no much larger clone is one base away.

Preparation of the library involved the immunoSEQ multiplex PCR assay. For the multiplex PCR, a mixture combining 60 forward primers for TCR Vbeta segments and 13 reverse primers for TCR Jbeta segments was used. Amplification of the CDR3 region of rearranged TCR beta genes was performed with a multiplex PCR assay on genomic DNA. The Illumina HiSeq System was used to sequence the amplified TCR beta libraries as 87-base-pair reads. Processing in the source paper ran as follows. Across the roughly 640 repertoires, a later analysis counted roughly 77 million unique TCR beta chains, 9.5 million to 13 million of which were shared by at least two donors. Raw reads were error-corrected and collapsed into unique sequences with a nearest-neighbor algorithm that merged closely related sequences to remove PCR and sequencing errors. To assign V, D and J gene segments, CDR3 sequences were aligned to IMGT reference sequences. Each retained sequence needed at least a six-nucleotide match to both a V gene segment and a J gene segment. Rearrangements were called productive when the CDR3 lacked stop codons and stayed in frame with V and J; all others were non-productive. CDR3 was defined by IMGT convention, running from the second conserved V-encoded cysteine to the conserved J-encoded phenylalanine. The earlier analysis of about 640 of the donors excluded any sequence lacking an unambiguous match to a single V gene segment. In an earlier analysis of a few hundred of the donors, a V segment was called functional when productive rearrangements were above 56.7%, and segregating when the standard deviation between donors exceeded 5%. To diagnose cytomegalovirus status from the catalog of TCR beta chain sequences, a statistical classification framework was built. V and J gene assignment, in a later analysis, came from comparing TCR nucleotide sequences with IMGT/GENE-DB human TR gene sequences. In a later analysis, CDR3 sequences and most-parsimonious VDJ recombination scenarios were assigned using the TCRdist pipeline. In a later analysis, each TCR beta chain was defined by its CDR3 amino acid sequence together with its V-gene family, and reads lacking a unique V-gene family were excluded. To address suspected cross-contamination and a sequencing artifact, a later analysis removed 592 highly shared, low-generation-probability nucleotide sequences. In a later analysis, a clonal expansion index for each public chain was calculated from normalized within-repertoire ranks of inferred template counts. A later analysis computed generation probabilities with a VDJ recombination model fitted to out-of-frame rearrangements, and checked the results against IGoR. In a later analysis, TCR-TCR, TCR-HLA and TCR-CMV co-occurrence was scored with hypergeometric tests, and a repertoire-size bias correction was applied to TCR pairs. A later analysis estimated false discovery rates by permuting HLA or CMV assignments 20 times. In a later analysis, co-occurring TCRs were grouped using DBSCAN, and TCRdist sequence similarity was added for clustering within HLA-allele-positive subsets. Co-occurrence clustering excluded repertoires with fewer than 30,000 or more than 120,000 public chains, plus five with anomalous nucleotide sharing. This is the immuneACCESS table as TCRdb keeps it, with only in-frame sequences that have V and J called. A part of the clones is gone; compared with another copy, unresolved V genes explain less than half, and the rest is unexplained. V and J calls and clone size are as listed in that table; D and trimming were resolved from the DNA. This sample lists about 130,000 clones; 70% to 80% were detected once. The top ten constitute approximately 7% of the sample.

In total, just over 650 healthy bone marrow donors made up the cohort. All cohort members were sampled while nominally healthy, although unrecorded immune exposures were likely present. The donor tested CMV seropositive and was one of the 289 seropositive cohort members. A peripheral blood sample was collected from each donor, and TCR beta sequencing was performed on peripheral blood mononuclear cells. Genomic DNA was extracted from the blood cell samples with the Qiagen DNeasy Blood Extraction Kit. Measured from the cysteine to the phenylalanine, the CDR3 is 18 residues long. Kept here is only the CDR3 DNA, which spans 54 bases and is read in frame from base 1. The germline V gene provides CDR1 LGHNA and CDR2 YNFKEQ. Relative to germline, V is missing 0 bases and J is missing 0 bases, with 8 bases of the junction outside any gene match.

Sample: PBMCs. The source is a man aged 40-49 years in good health and CMV-seropositive. The V gene is TRBV4-2 and the J gene is TRBJ2-3, with 8 bases aligning to TRBD2. The nucleotides are TGTGCCAGCAGCCAAGATTGGAGTAGCGGGGATAGCACAGATACGCAGTATTTT. Its translation is CASSQDWSSGDSTDTQYF.